The 18 T cell receptor beta chains reported below all come from one sample, sequenced in a study of control samples from healthy donors and cancer patients. Generated by immunoSEQ multiplex PCR, the TCRdb table keeps only in-frame clones and is missing some. The top ten clones hold roughly 5% of a sample with 50,000 to 75,000 clones, 85% of them seen once. Sequencing input: blood. All receptors derive from a man in his forties in good health.

The chain links TRBV27 to TRBJ2-1, with 11 bases that match TRBD2. Germline trimming cut 3 bases from V and 4 bases from J; bases unmatched to any gene: 2. CDR1 MNHEY and CDR2 SMNVEV come from the germline V gene (reference sequence). This CDR3 region has 15 residues. Written as DNA, the CDR3 is TGTGCCAGCAGTTTTCGACTAGCGGGATACAATGAGCAGTTCTTC. Amino acids: CASSFRLAGYNEQFF.

V and J are TRBV2 and TRBJ2-7; TRBD1 or TRBD2 may be the D gene (5 bases each). The CDR3 contains 16 residues. Germline-derived CDR1 and CDR2 are SNHLY and FYNNEI. V was cut by 0 bases and J by 2 bases, with 14 bases left in between. The DNA for the CDR3 is TGTGCCAGCAGTGAAGCACCGGGACGGCTCACCTACGAGCAGTACTTC. It specifies CASSEAPGRLTYEQYF. Supplemented by reference TRBV2 and TRBJ2-7, the full variable domain reads EPEVTQTPSHQVTQMGQEVILRCVPISNHLYFYWYRQILGQKVEFLVSFYNNEISEKSEIFDDQFSVERPDGSNFTLKIRSTKLEDSAMYFCASSEAPGRLTYEQYFGPGTRLTVT.

The chain recombines TRBV25-1 with TRBJ1-2; maybe TRBD1 (5 bases). The CDR3 runs 14 residues. Trimming took 6 bases from V and 0 from J, leaving 11 bases between them. Germline V lookup: CDR1 MGHDK, CDR2 SYGVNS. The CDR3 bases are TGTGCCAGCAGGCAAGGGGCACCTAACTATGGCTACACCTTC. This encodes CASRQGAPNYGYTF.

V is TRBV6-2 or TRBV6-3 and J is TRBJ1-5; 9 bases agree with TRBD1. This CDR3 has 17 amino acids. The junction had 11 bases not matched to a gene; V was cut back by 4 bases and J by 4 bases. CDR1 is MNHEY and CDR2 is SVGEGT in the germline V gene. The CDR3 reads CASSFNPRTGDNQPQHF. Written as DNA, the CDR3 is TGTGCCAGCAGTTTTAACCCTCGGACAGGGGATAATCAGCCCCAGCATTTT.

The chain employs TRBV25-1 and TRBJ1-6; D is unresolved. Germline V lookup: CDR1 MGHDK, CDR2 SYGVNS. The germline V and J ends were trimmed by 6 bases and 7 bases, with 16 bases remaining between them. This CDR3 is 15 amino acids long. The CDR3 loop reads CASRDSRPGNSPLHF. CDR3 DNA: TGTGCCAGCAGGGACTCACGACCGGGCAATTCACCCCTCCACTTT.

This clone was counted a few times. Other DNA sequences within the sample encode an identical CDR3. The V gene is TRBV12-3 or TRBV12-4, the J gene TRBJ1-1; D remains unclear. Between the trimmed V and J ends, which lost 6 bases and 1 base, there was a span of 9 bases. The CDR3 spans 13 residues. The CDR3 region is CASRRTENTEAFF. The CDR3 region has the DNA TGTGCCAGCAGGAGAACAGAGAACACTGAAGCTTTCTTT.

The chain links TRBV9 to TRBJ1-4; D gene ambiguous. Germline assignment: CDR1 SGDLS and CDR2 YYNGEE. Trimming cost V 8 bases and J 6 bases, with 14 bases left between them. The CDR3 is 13 residues long. In DNA form, the CDR3 reads TGTGCCAGTGGTGGGCCCGGTGATGAAAAACTGTTTTTT. Amino acids: CASGGPGDEKLFF.

This clone was counted once. This chain uses TRBV28 with TRBJ1-6; 7 bases fit TRBD1. Germline CDR1 and CDR2: MDHEN and SYDVKM. CDR3 length: 15 residues. The trim removed 6 bases at V and 3 bases at J, leaving 5 bases unmatched. The CDR3: CASRPQGYYNSPLHF. The CDR3 region has the DNA TGTGCCAGCAGGCCACAGGGGTACTATAATTCACCCCTCCACTTT.

V gene TRBV7-9 combines with J gene TRBJ2-1, with D maybe TRBD2 (6 bases). The germline CDR1 and CDR2 sequences are SEHNR and FQNEAQ (reference sequence). There are 16 residues in the CDR3. Trimming pared 3 bases from V and 9 bases from J, leaving 21 bases between. The CDR3 coding sequence is TGTGCCAGCAGCTTTGGGGGGATCAAAAGCGGGCTTGAGCAGTTCTTC. Translating it yields CASSFGGIKSGLEQFF.

The sample holds a few counts of this clone. This rearrangement joins TRBV18 to TRBJ1-1, with D perhaps TRBD1 (5 bases). Germline loops: CDR1 KGHSH, CDR2 LQKENI. With 2 bases removed from V and 3 bases from J, the gap between germline ends came to 7 bases. The CDR3 runs to 13 residues. For the CDR3, the DNA is TGTGCCAGCTCACCATGGGACGACACTGAAGCTTTCTTT. Residues: CASSPWDDTEAFF.

This clone showed up just once. This chain joins TRBV19 and TRBJ2-1, with TRBD2 matching 10 bases. The CDR3 runs 17 residues. Germline V gives CDR1 LNHDA, CDR2 SQIVND (reference sequence). V trimming: 1 base; J trimming: 2 bases; junction bases outside the gene matches: 5. The CDR3 region is CASSIGLGLAAYNEQFF. CDR3 nucleotide sequence: TGTGCCAGTAGTATAGGTTTAGGACTAGCGGCCTACAATGAGCAGTTCTTC.

The genes are TRBV20-1 and TRBJ2-7; 13 positions match TRBD2. V trimming: 3 bases; J trimming: 1 base; junction bases outside the gene matches: 6. This CDR3 spans 16 amino acids. CDR1 DFQATT and CDR2 SNEGSKA come from the germline V gene (reference sequence). The CDR3 protein is CSASSLAGGDSYEQYF. CDR3 in DNA: TGCAGTGCTAGTTCACTAGCGGGAGGGGATTCCTACGAGCAGTACTTC.

This chain connects TRBV3-1 (or the pseudogene TRBV3-2) to TRBJ2-7, with D maybe TRBD2 (6 bases). Per germline, CDR1 LGHDT and CDR2 YNNKEL (reference sequence). The length of the CDR3 is 15 residues. V shed 5 bases and J shed 2 bases, with 16 bases lying between them. The CDR3 DNA reads as TGTGCCAGCAGCTTCAGACATTCGGGAGCCTACGAGCAGTACTTC. Its protein is CASSFRHSGAYEQYF.

The sample holds one count of this clone. This chain uses TRBV15 with TRBJ1-5; maybe TRBD1 (5 bases). V shed 0 bases and J shed 2 bases, with 5 bases lying between them. The CDR3 covers 14 residues. Germline assignment: CDR1 LNHNV and CDR2 YYDKDF (reference sequence). The DNA for the CDR3 is TGTGCCACCAGCAGAGACAGGGGCAATCAGCCCCAGCATTTT. This translates into CATSRDRGNQPQHF.

The CDR3 DNA sequence: TGCGCCAGCAGTGAGTCTCCGGGACGGGGAGTGAATCAGCCCCAGCATTTT. This sequence encodes CASSESPGRGVNQPQHF. This chain joins TRBV10-2 and TRBJ1-5; possible D gene TRBD1, 5 bases. Trimming removed 0 bases at V and 4 bases at J, with 16 bases between. This CDR3 contains 17 residues. CDR1 is WSHSY, CDR2 SAAADI, per germline.

This clone was recorded only once. This rearrangement joins TRBV29-1 to TRBJ1-1; tentative D call: TRBD1 (6 bases). CDR3 length equals 13 residues. V lost 7 bases to trimming and J lost 0 bases, with 12 bases between them. Germline CDR1 reads SQVTM; CDR2 reads ANQGSEA. The CDR3 spells CSAEQGLNTEAFF. The CDR3 coding sequence is TGCAGCGCCGAACAGGGCTTGAACACTGAAGCTTTCTTT.

The CDR3 loop is CASSHGTTNYYNEQFF. Written as DNA, the CDR3 is TGTGCCAGCAGCCATGGGACTACCAATTACTACAATGAGCAGTTCTTC. The genes are TRBV11-2 and TRBJ2-1; TRBD2 matches 7 bases. Trimming cost V 5 bases and J 3 bases; bases outside gene matches: 10. CDR1 is SGHAT, CDR2 FQNNGV, per germline. The CDR3 spans 16 residues.

The J gene is TRBJ1-3, the V gene TRBV30; 11 bases agree with TRBD1. Unmatched junction bases numbered 5, after V lost 6 bases and J lost 7 bases. The germline CDR1 and CDR2 sequences are GTSNPN and SVGIG (reference sequence). The CDR3 totals 13 residues. CDR3 sequence: CACGQGASNTIYF. In DNA, the CDR3 is TGTGCCTGCGGACAGGGGGCTAGTAACACCATATATTTT.